Following are 18 T cell receptor beta chains from one sample sequenced in a study of blood T cell repertoires in COVID-19. Method: immunoSEQ multiplex PCR; TCRdb's copy keeps in-frame clones and lacks some. The sample contains some 700,000 clones, approximately 90% of which appear only once. Sequenced: peripheral blood. All receptors derive from a woman aged 18-29 years with acute or convalescent COVID-19.

This chain joins TRBV18 and TRBJ1-1; D is possibly TRBD1 (5 bases). The CDR3 is made up of 12 amino acids. Germline V gives CDR1 KGHSH, CDR2 LQKENI. With 3 bases removed from V and 5 bases from J, the gap between germline ends came to 7 bases. The CDR3 spells CASSPTETEAFF. In nucleotides, the CDR3 is TGTGCCAGCTCACCGACAGAGACTGAAGCTTTCTTT.

J is TRBJ2-1 and V is TRBV6-4, with D possibly TRBD1 on 6 matching bases. The CDR3 runs to 16 residues. Germline assignment: CDR1 MRHNA and CDR2 SNTAGT. V was shortened by 4 bases and J by 2 bases, with 15 bases between the two germline ends. CDR3 in amino acids: CASSVEGVVPYNEQFF. CDR3 DNA: TGTGCCAGCAGTGTTGAGGGGGTGGTCCCCTACAATGAGCAGTTCTTC.

The chain has TRBV6-5 and TRBJ2-7; 8 bases fit TRBD2. Germline V gene lookup returns CDR1 MNHEY and CDR2 SVGAGI. This CDR3 region has 15 residues. The J segment lost 6 bases and the V segment lost 1 base, leaving 8 bases of the junction unmatched. CDR3 bases: TGTGCCAGCAGTTACTGGGCTAATCGGGAGGGCGAGCAGTACTTC. Translation gives CASSYWANREGEQYF.

The chain couples TRBV27 to TRBJ1-2; maybe TRBD1 (5 bases). V was trimmed by 0 bases and J by 5 bases, leaving 13 bases between them. The CDR3 is 15 amino acids. The germline V gene has CDR1 MNHEY and CDR2 SMNVEV (reference sequence). CDR3 DNA sequence: TGTGCCAGCAGTTTATCGGGCCTAACAGGTTATGGCTACACCTTC. This translates into CASSLSGLTGYGYTF.

This clone was seen once. This sequence joins TRBV3-1 (or the pseudogene TRBV3-2) and TRBJ2-2; TRBD2 is a possible D gene (6 bases). The CDR3 loop spans 16 amino acids. V lost 1 base and J lost 3, with 12 bases in between. From germline, CDR1 is LGHDT and CDR2 YNNKEL (reference sequence). CDR3 residues: CASSQVGGRDTGELFF. DNA of the CDR3: TGTGCCAGCAGCCAAGTAGGAGGGCGGGACACCGGGGAGCTGTTTTTT.

The gene calls are TRBV7-6 and TRBJ1-6; D is uncertain. The V and J ends lost 5 bases and 8 bases respectively, with 19 bases between them. Germline values: CDR1 SGHVS, CDR2 FNYEAQ. The CDR3 is 16 residues long. CDR3: CASSLGRGMVDSPLHF. CDR3 DNA: TGTGCCAGCAGCCTAGGCCGAGGGATGGTGGATTCACCCCTCCACTTT.

J is TRBJ1-1 and V is TRBV30, with D possibly TRBD1 on 6 matching bases. Germline CDR1 GTSNPN, CDR2 SVGIG (reference sequence). The V end lost 4 bases, the J end lost 3 bases, and 9 bases lay between the germline ends. The CDR3 spans 12 residues. The CDR3 DNA sequence: TGTGCCTGGACGGGGGGCGACACTGAAGCTTTCTTT. Its protein is CAWTGGDTEAFF.

V usage is TRBV5-1 and J usage is TRBJ1-6, with D possibly matching TRBD1 (5 bases). The CDR3 sequence is 14 residues long. V was pared by 6 bases and J by 6 bases, with 13 bases between. The germline CDR1 and CDR2 sequences are SGHRS and YFSETQ. The DNA of the CDR3 is TGCGCCAGCACACAGGTTTTTTCTAATTCACCCCTCCACTTT. This encodes CASTQVFSNSPLHF.

The genes are TRBV7-7 and TRBJ2-5, with TRBD2 matching over 9 bases. The junction had 10 bases not matched to a gene; V was cut back by 3 bases and J by 5 bases. The germline V gene encodes CDR1 SSHAT and CDR2 FNYEAQ (reference sequence). This CDR3 is built from 16 residues. CDR3 amino acids: CASSFLLAGGQETQYF. CDR3 coding DNA: TGTGCCAGCAGCTTCTTGTTGGCGGGGGGGCAGGAGACCCAGTACTTC. The complete variable domain, with remaining parts taken from reference TRBV7-7 and TRBJ2-5, reads GAGVSQSPRYKVTKRGQDVTLRCDPISSHATLYWYQQALGQGPEFLTYFNYEAQPDKSGLPSDRFSAERPEGSISTLTIQRTEQRDSAMYRCASSFLLAGGQETQYFGPGTRLLVL.

This chain uses TRBV4-1 with TRBJ2-1, with TRBD2 identical over 8 bases. From germline, CDR1 is MGHRA and CDR2 YSYEKL. V lost 1 base to trimming and J lost 6 bases; unmatched junction nucleotides: 5. This CDR3 has 15 amino acids. This chain's CDR3 is CASSQVGLEINEQFF. CDR3 sequence (DNA): TGCGCCAGCAGCCAAGTGGGACTAGAGATCAATGAGCAGTTCTTC.

In its sample, this clone was seen a few times. Within the sample, other DNA sequences also encode this same CDR3. The CDR3: CASSQDGTSGGYEQYF. CDR3 sequence (DNA): TGTGCCAGCAGCCAAGATGGGACTAGCGGGGGGTACGAGCAGTACTTC. This sequence joins TRBV4-2 and TRBJ2-7; 15 nucleotides line up with TRBD2. V was pared by 0 bases and J by 4 bases, with 1 base of the junction left unmatched. CDR3 length equals 16 residues. Per the germline V gene, CDR1 is LGHNA and CDR2 is YNFKEQ.

V and J are TRBV29-1 and TRBJ2-2; perhaps TRBD1 as D (6 bases). CDR1 SQVTM and CDR2 ANQGSEA come from the germline V gene. This CDR3 has 12 residues. V lost 6 bases, J lost 5 bases, and 10 bases lay in between. CDR3 region: CSVTRGTGELFF. DNA of the CDR3: TGCAGCGTAACCAGGGGTACCGGGGAGCTGTTTTTT.

This chain connects TRBV3-1 (or the pseudogene TRBV3-2) to TRBJ2-7, with D perhaps matching TRBD1 (6 bases). Trimming left V 5 bases short and J 4 bases short, with 12 bases between. The germline V gene has CDR1 LGHDT and CDR2 YNNKEL (reference sequence). The CDR3 extends over 13 amino acids. CDR3: CASSEGVGYEQYF. The CDR3 nucleotides read TGTGCCAGCAGCGAGGGGGTTGGGTACGAGCAGTACTTC.

This clone was observed a handful of times. The V gene is TRBV6-5, the J gene TRBJ1-5; TRBD1 aligns across 9 bases. The CDR3 totals 13 residues. Germline assignment: CDR1 MNHEY and CDR2 SVGAGI. Trimming took 6 bases from V and 7 from J; bases not matched to a gene: 4. The CDR3, as DNA: TGTGCCAGCAGCCTGACAGGGGGACAGCCCCAGCATTTT. This gives the protein CASSLTGGQPQHF.

The chain uses TRBV6-5 and TRBJ1-6; D unclear. This CDR3 has 13 residues. V gave up 6 bases and J gave up 9 bases, with 12 bases separating them. Germline CDR1 is MNHEY and CDR2 is SVGAGI. The CDR3 DNA reads TGTGCCAGCAGAAGATCAGAAAGTTCACCCCTCCACTTT. This encodes CASRRSESSPLHF.

J is TRBJ1-5 and V is TRBV28; tentatively, D is TRBD1 (5 bases). The CDR3 sequence is 11 residues long. V was shortened by 8 bases and J by 4 bases, with 6 bases between the two germline ends. Germline assignment: CDR1 MDHEN and CDR2 SYDVKM. CDR3 amino acids: CASGGNQPQHF. CDR3 nucleotide sequence: TGTGCCAGCGGGGGGAATCAGCCCCAGCATTTT.

The V call is TRBV2, the J call TRBJ2-2; 7 bases are a match to TRBD1. V lost 6 bases, J lost 2 bases, and 6 bases stayed unmatched. The CDR3 covers 15 residues. Germline V gene sequence: CDR1 SNHLY, CDR2 FYNNEI. CDR3 in amino acids: CASRSRGFNTGELFF. The CDR3 region has the DNA TGTGCCAGCAGGTCCAGGGGGTTTAACACCGGGGAGCTGTTTTTT.

This chain links TRBV21-1 with TRBJ1-2; the table's D call, TRBD1, was not checked against the DNA. TRBV21-1 corresponds to a pseudogene. This CDR3 is 14 amino acids long. The CDR3 DNA reads TGTGCCAGCAGCTTACAGGGAAGGGACTATGGCTACACCTTC. The encoded protein is CASSLQGRDYGYTF.